This T cell receptor (beta chain) was sequenced in a study of spatial heterogeneity in lung cancer. General study results and limits: Within tumors, counts of expanded alpha and beta TCRs tracked tumor mutation counts.

Using its own MiXCR run on the 5' RACE reads, TCRdb lists one record per CDR3 protein. The table includes some 6,000 distinct CDR3 sequences, 9.1% detected once. On this clonotype: Its matching antigen is unknown.

The length of the CDR3 is 13 residues. CDR1 and CDR2 from the germline V gene are KGHDR and SFDVKD. With 7 bases removed from V and 3 bases from J, the gap between germline ends came to 10 bases. The time point was: sample taken at primary tumor resection. The source material was lung tumor tissue, sampled at surgery. The chain recombines TRBV24-1 with TRBJ2-3, with D perhaps matching TRBD2 (6 bases). The TCR sequence derives from a female donor with early-stage non-small cell lung cancer. CDR3: CATRGTATDTQYF. The CDR3 DNA reads TGTGCCACCAGGGGGACTGCTACAGATACGCAGTATTTT.